This passage covers 14 T cell receptor beta chains from one sample sequenced in a study of beta chain features in type 1 diabetes. Sequenced material consisted of expressed TCRB transcripts (all of the isolated RNA was reverse transcribed). The method was immunoSEQ multiplex PCR; TCRdb's version includes in-frame clones alone and lacks a portion of them. The sample shows over 500,000 clones, about 16% of them seen only once. The sequenced material came from naive CD4+ T cells from blood. Source of these receptors: a young man in good health.

This chain joins TRBV14 and TRBJ1-1; the D is unclear. Trimming took off 4 bases at V and 0 bases at J, with 9 bases between the two ends. There are 14 residues in the CDR3. CDR1 SGHDN and CDR2 FVKESK come from the germline V gene. CDR3 sequence reads: CASSLSWMNTEAFF. The CDR3 DNA reads TGTGCCAGCAGCCTAAGTTGGATGAACACTGAAGCTTTCTTT.

This clone was observed a few times. The chain employs TRBV7-6 and TRBJ2-3; D is unresolved. The CDR3 is made up of 12 amino acids. CDR1 is SGHVS and CDR2 is FNYEAQ in the germline V gene. Deletions cut 8 bases from V and 2 bases from J, with 8 bases between. The DNA for the CDR3 is TGTGCCAGCTCTGCGTTCACAGATACGCAGTATTTT. It encodes CASSAFTDTQYF.

This clone was detected only a few times. V usage is TRBV28 and J usage is TRBJ2-4; no reliable D call. The CDR3 loop spans 14 amino acids. The V and J ends lost 7 bases and 0 bases respectively, with 10 bases between them. CDR1 MDHEN and CDR2 SYDVKM come from the germline V gene. CDR3 region: CASTTGGAKNIQYF. The CDR3 DNA follows: TGTGCCAGCACCACGGGTGGAGCCAAAAACATTCAGTACTTC.

This chain connects TRBV11-3 to TRBJ2-1; 11 bases agree with TRBD2. V shed 4 bases and J 4 bases; nucleotides not matched to a gene: 6. The germline CDR1 and CDR2 sequences are SGHNT and YENEEA. The CDR3 is 16 amino acids. Here the CDR3 DNA reads TGTGCCAGCAGCTCAATAACTAGCGGGAGATACAATGAGCAGTTCTTC. It is translated as CASSSITSGRYNEQFF.

The table lists this clone with a few counts. The chain links TRBV7-9 to TRBJ1-1; TRBD1 matches 7 bases. With 3 bases clipped from V and 4 bases from J, the junction kept 8 bases outside the gene matches. Germline CDR1 is SEHNR and CDR2 is FQNEAQ (reference sequence). The length of the CDR3 is 15 residues. The CDR3 loop is CASSFRGVESTEAFF. The CDR3 DNA sequence: TGTGCCAGCAGCTTCAGGGGGGTTGAGAGCACTGAAGCTTTCTTT.

The chain combines TRBV6-1 with TRBJ2-3; tentative D call: TRBD1 (5 bases). Per the germline V gene, CDR1 is MNHNS and CDR2 is SASEGT. This CDR3 is 13 amino acids long. V lost 6 bases and J lost 2, with 9 bases in between. CDR3 region: CASRQDTTDTQYF. DNA for the CDR3: TGTGCCAGCAGGCAGGACACCACAGATACGCAGTATTTT.

Regarding this clone: Other DNA variants within this sample encode the same CDR3. The rearrangement links TRBV18 to TRBJ2-7, with no clear D. The germline V gene has CDR1 KGHSH and CDR2 LQKENI. Trimming took off 4 bases at V and 2 bases at J, with 6 bases between the two ends. The length of the CDR3 is 12 residues. Here the CDR3 DNA reads TGTGCCAGCTCACAAGGGACCTACGAGCAGTACTTC. Its protein is CASSQGTYEQYF.

This clone has a handful of counts. The chain employs TRBV4-1 and TRBJ1-2, with D unclear. V lost 0 bases and J lost 4, with 12 bases in between. Germline CDR1 is MGHRA and CDR2 is YSYEKL. The CDR3 loop spans 15 amino acids. CDR3 loop: CASSQDYPSGYGYTF. The DNA for the CDR3 is TGCGCCAGCAGCCAAGATTACCCATCGGGCTATGGCTACACCTTC.

This clone has more than one count but fewer than ten. The rearrangement uses TRBV9 and TRBJ2-1; possibly TRBD1 or TRBD2 for D (7 bases each). Germline CDR1 SGDLS, CDR2 YYNGEE. V was trimmed by 3 bases and J by 7 bases, leaving 17 bases between them. The CDR3 extends over 15 amino acids. CDR3 coding DNA: TGTGCCAGCAGCGCCCGACAGGGAGGGAAGAATGAGCAGTTCTTC. Translation gives CASSARQGGKNEQFF. The full variable domain, completed using reference TRBV9 and TRBJ2-1, is DSGVTQTPKHLITATGQRVTLRCSPRSGDLSVYWYQQSLDQGLQFLIQYYNGEERAKGNILERFSAQQFPDLHSELNLSSLELGDSALYFCASSARQGGKNEQFFGPGTRLTVL.

This clone was seen a handful of times. The chain couples TRBV14 to TRBJ2-7, with D hard to call. V was pared by 0 bases and J by 3 bases, with 9 bases between. The CDR3 is made up of 14 amino acids. The V gene's germline CDR1 is SGHDN and CDR2 FVKESK. The DNA of the CDR3 is TGTGCCAGCAGCCAAGATCAAGTGGGCTACGAGCAGTACTTC. Amino acids: CASSQDQVGYEQYF.

The V gene is TRBV5-6, the J gene TRBJ2-1; D is undetermined. V was pared by 3 bases and J by 4 bases, with 11 bases between. The CDR3 contains 14 residues. The germline gives CDR1 SGHDT, CDR2 YYEEEE. The CDR3 region has the DNA TGTGCCAGCAGCTCGGTCGATGGGTACAATGAGCAGTTCTTC. This sequence encodes CASSSVDGYNEQFF.

This clone was observed a few times. The CDR3 region has the DNA TGTGCCTGGAGTCTCCTTACAGGGGGAACTGAAGCTTTCTTT. This codes for CAWSLLTGGTEAFF. V usage is TRBV30 and J usage is TRBJ1-1; 8 bases line up with TRBD1. The V gene end was trimmed by 2 bases and the J gene end by 5 bases; junction bases not matched to a gene: 7. The germline gives CDR1 GTSNPN, CDR2 SVGIG (reference sequence). The CDR3 is 14 amino acids.

V usage is TRBV25-1 and J usage is TRBJ2-7, with TRBD2 matching 15 bases. The J call may be mistaken, given a closer DNA end match to TRBJ2-5. Germline CDR1 MGHDK, CDR2 SYGVNS. The length of the CDR3 is 15 residues. CDR3 coding DNA: TGTGCCAGCAGCAGGACTAGCGGGAGGGAGGAGACCCAGTACTTC. As protein: CASSRTSGREETQYF.

CDR3 in DNA: TGTGCCAGCAGTTTAGGCACAGGGGTGGCAGGAGGCTACACCTTC. It yields the protein CASSLGTGVAGGYTF. The V call is TRBV27, the J call TRBJ1-2; TRBD1 agrees at 7 bases. From germline, CDR1 is MNHEY and CDR2 SMNVEV (reference sequence). After removal of 2 bases from V and 8 bases from J, the junction contained 11 bases not matched to a gene. The CDR3 is made up of 15 amino acids.